This T cell receptor (beta chain) was retrieved from a study of shared clonotypes between healthy human individuals (dated by TCRdb to about 2020). Context from the whole study: A couple of women and three men aged 18 to 49 years were included in the cohort. For each donor, three plates each were used for CD4 naive and CD4 memory, two plates were used for CD8 naive, and one plate was used for CD8 memory. To estimate repertoire size and how much clonotype sharing occurs between individuals, the study deeply sequenced the blood TCR repertoires of five healthy adults. Different laboratories and diverse techniques were used to prepare libraries and sequence TCR repertoires, to increase sequencing depth and limit assay-specific biases. Per donor, leukapheresis produced somewhere between about 0.9 and 10 billion PBMCs. General findings and caveats noted by the study authors: Pairwise subsampling indicated that sequencing depth was expected to affect the degree of clonotype sharing among donors. Higher generation probabilities were observed for clonotypes shared by all four sorted-subset donors than for non-shared clonotypes. Because the study included only a small number of donors, the genetic and exposure-history diversity represented was limited. Sampling was restricted to blood, and TCR repertoires in tissue are likely to differ from TCR repertoires in blood. Naive subsets generally had larger estimated clonotype richness than memory subsets did. Incomplete sequencing was indicated by rarefaction of sorted-subset datasets, despite the large sequencing depth. Across a few donors, approximately 4.9% of naive CD4, roughly 3.5% of naive CD8, 2.3% of memory CD4, and 0.4% to 0.45% of memory CD8 clonotypes were shared.

The CDR3 has 14 amino acids, counting the end cysteine and phenylalanine. The DNA shown is the 42-base CDR3, in frame from base 1. Trimming at the junction amounts to 0 bases on V and 2 bases on J, and the germline ends lie 9 bases apart. In the germline V gene, CDR1 corresponds to SGHRS and CDR2 to YFSETQ. As regards this clone: Its antigen is not yet known. No much larger clone is present one base from it, and per-base qualities are unavailable. At the DNA level, this CDR3 is encoded by other sequences in the same sample as well.

Using the deep immunoSEQ assay, TCR CDR3 regions were amplified from genomic DNA by multiplex PCR. For each cell subset, the extracted genomic DNA was distributed evenly across all wells of several immunoSEQ 96-well plates, and each plate served as one replicate. For sorted subsets, each replicate PCR was loaded with 200 ng genomic DNA, equivalent to 30,000 or so T cell genomes. The purified libraries were quantified using a Qubit 3.0 fluorometer, sized with a Bioanalyzer 2100, and then quantified again using the KAPA Library Quantification kit. Every immunoSEQ 96-well plate was sequenced on a dedicated single-read 150-cycle Illumina NextSeq 550 flow cell. The paper's data handling went like this. Because the immunoSEQ output included only junctional sequences and no quality scores, the filtering could not be the same as the filtering used for full-length reads. Sequences were annotated with PyIR, a Python wrapper for IgBLAST v1.9, using IMGT germline references to assign V/J genes and CDR3. Reads were removed for weak V/J assignments (E-value above 1e-6), missing CDR3, stop codons, out-of-frame junctions, or ambiguous translated residues. V3J clonotypes were defined as sequences sharing an identical inferred V gene, J gene, and CDR3 amino acid sequence. Percentage overlap between repertoires was calculated by dividing the number of shared unique clonotypes by the size of the smaller repertoire. RTK rarefaction, the Chao1 estimator, and Recon v2.1 estimates of unobserved clonotypes were used to assess repertoire richness. Generation probabilities for all TCRbeta clonotypes obtained by the gDNA method from several donors were computed using OLGA. The table comes from immuneACCESS by way of TCRdb, which keeps in-frame sequences with V and J called. Part of the clones is missing from these tables; in studies checked, under half for an unresolved V gene and the rest for unknown reasons. Clone size and the V and J calls come from that table; the DNA yielded D and trimming. For this sample there are hundreds of thousands of clones; approximately 79% appear just once. Of the sample, less than 2% falls within the top ten clones.

Healthy HIV-negative adults with no recently reported acute infections or vaccinations were included as donors. All donors were Caucasian adults living in Nashville, Tennessee, USA. Magnetic negative selection was used to enrich CD4+ T cells, after which naive cells were positively selected on CD45RA and the negative fraction became the memory subset. After blood collection by leukapheresis, PBMCs were isolated using Ficoll-Histopaque density gradient centrifugation and then cryopreserved in the vapor phase of liquid nitrogen. Analytical flow cytometry was used to check the purity and quantity of every magnetically sorted T cell population. From each sorted fraction, genomic DNA was isolated and quantified by UV absorbance on a Nanodrop 2000c.

The TCR comes from a woman in her twenties or thirties in good health. Sequencing was performed on memory CD4+ T cells sorted from blood. This specimen's cell subset or site label, interpreted: CD45RA-negative fraction. The chain uses TRBV5-1 and TRBJ2-7; the D segment cannot be called with confidence. The nucleotide sequence reads TGCGCCAGCAGCTTGGGGGTTGCCCCCTACGAGCAGTACTTC. This sequence encodes CASSLGVAPYEQYF.